This is a list of T cell receptor beta chains from one sample in a study of OX40 agonist ivuxolimab in advanced cancers. Here immunoSEQ multiplex PCR was the method, and the copy in TCRdb shows in-frame clones only, minus some. The sample shows about 79,000 clones, about nine tenths of them seen only once. Sequences were derived from CD4+ or CD8+ T cells sorted from blood, sampled in a trial of the OX40 agonist ivuxolimab. The receptors here all came from an adult with an advanced solid tumor such as melanoma, head and neck, liver or kidney cancer. CDR3s include the opening cysteine and the closing phenylalanine or tryptophan. The D gene is left open where the match is weak. Only some rows state a clone size, as once, few, many or a class for expanded clones.

d_gene,abundance,v_gene,j_gene,CDR3nt,CDR3aa
TRBD2,.,TRBV5-5,TRBJ2-7,TGTGCCAGCAGCTTGATCCTAGCGGAAACCTACGAGCAGTACTTC,CASSLILAETYEQYF
TRBD1,.,TRBV5-1,TRBJ2-1,TGCGCCAGCAGCTTATACAGGGGGCCCTACAATGAGCAGTTCTTC,CASSLYRGPYNEQFF
TRBD1,.,TRBV6-6,TRBJ1-1,TGTGCCAGCACTAGGGACAGGGCATTGGAAACTGAAGCTTTCTTT,CASTRDRALETEAFF
.,.,TRBV7-8,TRBJ2-3,TGTGCCAGCAGCTTAGCGTATTGGAATGAGGGCACAGATACGCAGTATTTT,CASSLAYWNEGTDTQYF
TRBD1,.,TRBV11-2,TRBJ1-2,TGTGCCAGCAGAGAGTTGGGACAGGGGCACTATGGCTACACCTTC,CASRELGQGHYGYTF
.,once,TRBV19,TRBJ2-3,TGTGCCAGTAGCGGGTCTCACACAGATACGCAGTATTTT,CASSGSHTDTQYF
.,.,TRBV7-2,TRBJ2-1,TGTGCCAGCAGCTTTTTCAGGGAGCAGTTCTTC,CASSFFREQFF
TRBD1,.,TRBV5-4,TRBJ1-2,TGTGCCAGCAGCTTGGGGCAGGGGGATGGCTACACCTTC,CASSLGQGDGYTF
TRBD2,.,TRBV11-1,TRBJ2-4,TGTGCCAGCAGTAGTAGCGGGAGAAACATTCAGTACTTC,CASSSSGRNIQYF
TRBD1,.,TRBV28,TRBJ1-1,TGTGCCACACAACCCACCCCCGGGACAGGGGACACTGAAGCTTTCTTT,CATQPTPGTGDTEAFF
TRBD1,.,TRBV5-1,TRBJ2-5,TGCGCCAGCAGCTTGGCAGGGGGTGGCAACCAAGAGACCCAGTACTTC,CASSLAGGGNQETQYF
.,.,TRBV5-1,TRBJ2-1,TGCGCCAGCAGCTTGGTGGGGGAAGGCTACAATGAGCAGTTCTTC,CASSLVGEGYNEQFF
.,.,TRBV10-3,TRBJ1-4,TGTGCCACCAGGTCGGGGGAAACTAATGAAAAACTGTTTTTT,CATRSGETNEKLFF
.,.,TRBV7-2,TRBJ2-3,TGTGCCAGCAGCTTAGGGGTTTTCTCAGATACGCAGTATTTT,CASSLGVFSDTQYF
TRBD1,.,TRBV5-1,TRBJ1-1,TGCGCCAGCAGCACTCAAACGGGACAGGGGGGAGAAGCTTTCTTT,CASSTQTGQGGEAFF
TRBD2,.,TRBV5-1,TRBJ2-7,TGCGCCAGTCAAGCGGGAGGGACCTACGAGCAGTACTTC,CASQAGGTYEQYF
.,.,TRBV9,TRBJ2-7,TGTGCCAGCGCGGGCGAGCAGTACTTC,CASAGEQYF
.,.,TRBV7-7,TRBJ2-3,TGTGCTAGCAGCTTAGGCGGGGCTAGCACAGATACGCAGTATTTT,CASSLGGASTDTQYF
TRBD2,.,TRBV6-1,TRBJ2-7,TGTGCCAGCAGTGTAATCCGACTAGCGGGCTACGAGCAGTACTTC,CASSVIRLAGYEQYF
.,.,TRBV14,TRBJ2-7,TGTGCCAGCAGCCAAGATCGAGCTCGGGGCGACGAGCAGTACTTC,CASSQDRARGDEQYF
.,once,TRBV7-6,TRBJ1-4,TGTGCCAGCAGTCATCCGGGAGGCGAAAAACTGTTTTTT,CASSHPGGEKLFF
.,.,TRBV30,TRBJ2-7,TGTGCCTGGAGTGTACGCCTCTGGGCGGACTACTACGAGCAGTACTTC,CAWSVRLWADYYEQYF
.,.,TRBV18,TRBJ1-3,TGTGCCAGCTCTGAGACAGACTCTGGAAACACCATATATTTT,CASSETDSGNTIYF
.,.,TRBV6-1,TRBJ1-2,TGTGCCAGCAATGCTGGACACGGCTATGGCTACACCTTC,CASNAGHGYGYTF
TRBD2,.,TRBV9,TRBJ2-1,TGTGCCAGCAGCGTAGTGACTAGCGGGAGTCGAGAGCAGTTCTTC,CASSVVTSGSREQFF
.,few,TRBV12-2,TRBJ1-2,TGTGCAAGTCGCCAGCGTTTCTTTGGCTACACCTTC,CASRQRFFGYTF
.,.,TRBV15,TRBJ2-2,TGTGCCACCAGCAGAGATTTGGAAAGGGTGGTCGGGGAGCTGTTTTTT,CATSRDLERVVGELFF
.,.,TRBV5-1,TRBJ2-1,TGCGCCAGCAGCTTGGAACATAGGAGGGATGAGCAGTTCTTC,CASSLEHRRDEQFF
.,.,TRBV19,TRBJ2-2,TGTGCCAGTAGAAGCTGGGACAGATCCAAGCGGGAGAACACCGGGGAGCTGTTTTTT,CASRSWDRSKRENTGELFF
.,.,TRBV7-3,TRBJ2-1,TGTGCCAGCAGCCTCCCGGGCCCTTACAATGAGCAGTTCTTC,CASSLPGPYNEQFF
TRBD2,.,TRBV4-2,TRBJ2-7,TGTGCCAGCAGCCATGGAGCGGGGGCCTCTAGCTCCTACGAGCAGTACTTC,CASSHGAGASSSYEQYF
TRBD2,.,TRBV7-3,TRBJ2-1,TGTGCCAGCAGTACCACTAGCGGGATAAACAATGAGCAGTTCTTC,CASSTTSGINNEQFF
TRBD1,.,TRBV6-1,TRBJ1-1,TGTGCCAGCAGTACGGGGAGGGGGCTTGAAGCTTTCTTT,CASSTGRGLEAFF
.,.,TRBV28,TRBJ1-2,TGTGCCAGCAGTGTTGGAGGCCTTTCCCCTAACTATGGCTACACCTTC,CASSVGGLSPNYGYTF
TRBD2,.,TRBV19,TRBJ2-3,TGTGCCAGTAGTGAGTGGACTAGCGGGAGGGCAGATACGCAGTATTTT,CASSEWTSGRADTQYF
.,.,TRBV6-1,TRBJ1-1,TGTGCCAGCAGACAGGATTCCGAAGCTTTCTTT,CASRQDSEAFF
.,once,TRBV19,TRBJ2-3,TGTGCCAGTAGTATAGGTCCATCTAGCACAGATACGCAGTATTTT,CASSIGPSSTDTQYF
.,once,TRBV5-1,TRBJ2-1,TGCGCCAGCAGCTTGGACATGTATGGTATCGAACAGTTCTTC,CASSLDMYGIEQFF
.,.,TRBV10-3,TRBJ1-2,TGTGCCATCCACCCCATTAACTATGGCTACACCTTC,CAIHPINYGYTF
TRBD2,.,TRBV18,TRBJ2-2,TGTGCCAGCTCACCAAGAGTAGCGGGAGGCTCCGGGGAGCTGTTTTTT,CASSPRVAGGSGELFF
.,.,TRBV7-3,TRBJ2-1,TGTGCCAGCAGCCAAGGGACGGCCGGGAATGAGCAGTTCTTC,CASSQGTAGNEQFF
.,.,TRBV5-4,TRBJ1-2,TGTGCCAGCAGCCCGGACAGCCCGAACTATGGCTACACCTTC,CASSPDSPNYGYTF
.,.,TRBV5-1,TRBJ2-2,TGCGCCAGCAGCTTTTCAGGCGGGGAGCTGTTTTTT,CASSFSGGELFF
TRBD1,.,TRBV28,TRBJ2-7,TGTGCCAGCATTGCGGGACAGGTGACCTCCTACGAGCAGTACTTC,CASIAGQVTSYEQYF
TRBD1,once,TRBV2,TRBJ2-5,TGTGCCAGCAGTGAATGGGACAGAGCGTACGAAGAGACCCAGTACTTC,CASSEWDRAYEETQYF
TRBD2,.,TRBV4-2,TRBJ2-5,TGTGCCAGCAGCCAAGCCGGGACTAGCGGAAACCAAGAGACCCAGTACTTC,CASSQAGTSGNQETQYF
TRBD1,.,TRBV5-4,TRBJ2-5,TGTGCCAGCAGCTTGAGAGGGGGCGAGACCCAGTACTTC,CASSLRGGETQYF
TRBD1,.,TRBV7-3,TRBJ2-7,TGTGCCAGCAGCATCGACAGGGGGCGCGAGCAGTACTTC,CASSIDRGREQYF
.,.,TRBV19,TRBJ1-4,TGTGCCAGTAGTATAAGCAGAAGTAATGAAAAACTGTTTTTT,CASSISRSNEKLFF
.,once,TRBV5-1,TRBJ1-1,TGCGCCAGCAGCGAGACAGGGAACACTGAAGCTTTCTTT,CASSETGNTEAFF
TRBD2,.,TRBV18,TRBJ2-3,TGTGCCAGCTCCACCATAGCGGGGGTACAAACAGATACGCAGTATTTT,CASSTIAGVQTDTQYF
TRBD2,.,TRBV5-1,TRBJ2-7,TGCGCCAGCAGCTTGGCGGGAGGGTCGGGCGAGCAGTACTTC,CASSLAGGSGEQYF
TRBD1,.,TRBV7-9,TRBJ1-2,TGTGCCAGCAGCTTGGGACAGGGTGCATCGAACTATGGCTACACCTTC,CASSLGQGASNYGYTF
.,.,TRBV11-3,TRBJ2-7,TGTGCCAGCAGCTCCCTGGGATACGAGCAGTACTTC,CASSSLGYEQYF
.,.,TRBV7-3,TRBJ2-3,TGTGCCAGCAGCTCCGGGACCGGCGTCCCAGATACGCAGTATTTT,CASSSGTGVPDTQYF
.,.,TRBV19,TRBJ2-6,TGTGCCAGTATGCCCCCTGGGGCCAACGTCCTGACTTTC,CASMPPGANVLTF
.,.,TRBV11-2,TRBJ2-5,TGTGCCAGCAGCTTATCTGGGGGCGAAGAGACCCAGTACTTC,CASSLSGGEETQYF
TRBD1,once,TRBV6-1,TRBJ1-2,TGTGCCAGCACCAACCCGGGACAGGGGGCAAGTGGCTACACCTTC,CASTNPGQGASGYTF
TRBD2,.,TRBV2,TRBJ2-1,TGTGCCAACTCGGGACTAGCGGGACGCCCCCTCCATGAGCAGTTCTTC,CANSGLAGRPLHEQFF